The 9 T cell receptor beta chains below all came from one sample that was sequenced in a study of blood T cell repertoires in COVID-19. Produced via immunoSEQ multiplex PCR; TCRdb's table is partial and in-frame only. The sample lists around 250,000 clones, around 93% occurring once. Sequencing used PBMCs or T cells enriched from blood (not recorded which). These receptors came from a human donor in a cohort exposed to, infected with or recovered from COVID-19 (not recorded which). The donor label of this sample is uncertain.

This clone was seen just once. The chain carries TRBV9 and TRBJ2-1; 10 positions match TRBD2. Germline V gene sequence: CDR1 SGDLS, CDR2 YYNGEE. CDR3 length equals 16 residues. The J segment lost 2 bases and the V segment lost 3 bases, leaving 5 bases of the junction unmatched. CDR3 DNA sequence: TGTGCCAGCAGCGGGGCTAGCGGGGGAGCCTACAATGAGCAGTTCTTC. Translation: CASSGASGGAYNEQFF.

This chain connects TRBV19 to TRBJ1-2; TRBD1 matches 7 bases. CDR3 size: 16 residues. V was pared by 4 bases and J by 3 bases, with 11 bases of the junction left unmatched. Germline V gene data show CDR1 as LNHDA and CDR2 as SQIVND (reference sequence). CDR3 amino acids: CASSTGTELFYYGYTF. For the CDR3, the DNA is TGTGCCAGTAGTACCGGGACAGAACTATTTTACTATGGCTACACCTTC.

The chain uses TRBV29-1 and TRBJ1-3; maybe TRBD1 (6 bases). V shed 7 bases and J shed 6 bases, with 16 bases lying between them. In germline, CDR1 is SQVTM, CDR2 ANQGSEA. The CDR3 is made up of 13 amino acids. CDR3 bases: TGCAGCGATACAGGGTTTACAGCAAACACCATATATTTT. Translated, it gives CSDTGFTANTIYF.

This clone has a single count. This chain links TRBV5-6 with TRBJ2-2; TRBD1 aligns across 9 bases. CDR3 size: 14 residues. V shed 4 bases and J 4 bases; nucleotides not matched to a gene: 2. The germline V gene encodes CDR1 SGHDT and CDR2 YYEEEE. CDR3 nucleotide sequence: TGTGCCAGCAGCCTGACAGGGGGCACCGGGGAGCTGTTTTTT. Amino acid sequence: CASSLTGGTGELFF.

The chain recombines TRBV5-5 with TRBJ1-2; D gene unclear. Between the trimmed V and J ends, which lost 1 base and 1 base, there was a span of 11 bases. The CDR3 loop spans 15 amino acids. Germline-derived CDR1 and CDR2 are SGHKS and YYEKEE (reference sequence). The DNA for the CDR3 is TGTGCCAGCAGCTTGATCTTGGCAGTTAACTATGGCTACACCTTC. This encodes CASSLILAVNYGYTF.

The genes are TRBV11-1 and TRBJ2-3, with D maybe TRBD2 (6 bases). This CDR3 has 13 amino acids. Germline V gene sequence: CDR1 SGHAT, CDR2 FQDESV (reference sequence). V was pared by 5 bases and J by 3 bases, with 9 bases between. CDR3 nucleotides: TGTGCCAGCAGCCCGGGGAGGACAGATACGCAGTATTTT. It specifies CASSPGRTDTQYF.

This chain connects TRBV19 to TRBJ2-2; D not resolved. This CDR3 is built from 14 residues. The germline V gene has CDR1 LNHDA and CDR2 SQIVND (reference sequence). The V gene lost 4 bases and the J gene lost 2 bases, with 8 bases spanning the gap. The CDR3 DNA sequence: TGTGCCAGTAGTAATACAGAAAACACCGGGGAGCTGTTTTTT. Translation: CASSNTENTGELFF.

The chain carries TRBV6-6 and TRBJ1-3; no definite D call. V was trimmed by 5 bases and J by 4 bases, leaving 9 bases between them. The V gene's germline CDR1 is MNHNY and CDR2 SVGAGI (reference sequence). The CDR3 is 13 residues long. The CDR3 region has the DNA TGTGCCAGCAGTACTAGTAGGGGAAACACCATATATTTT. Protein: CASSTSRGNTIYF.

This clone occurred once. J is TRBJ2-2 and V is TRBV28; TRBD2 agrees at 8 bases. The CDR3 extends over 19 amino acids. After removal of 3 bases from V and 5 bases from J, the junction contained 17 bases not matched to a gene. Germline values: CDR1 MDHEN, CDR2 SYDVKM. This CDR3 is CASSFEGLAGGGGTGELFF. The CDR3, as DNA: TGTGCCAGCAGTTTCGAAGGACTCGCGGGGGGCGGTGGGACCGGGGAGCTGTTTTTT.